Listed below are T cell receptor beta chains from one sample, sequenced in a study of beta chain features in type 1 diabetes. Libraries were prepared by immunoSEQ multiplex PCR; TCRdb keeps only in-frame clonotypes and omits some of them. The data show about 230,000 clones, with 7.5% to 10% seen just once and around 0.031% held by the top ten. The sample was naive CD4+ T cells from blood. Receptor source: a woman under 30 in good health. The CDR3 runs from the conserved cysteine through the conserved F or W. The listing skips clone size in some rows; elsewhere it reads once, few, many or a size class.

TRBV2,TRBJ2-1,.,CATEGGTVVNEQFF
TRBV6-5,TRBJ2-7,few,CASSYWRLKGGEQYF
TRBV28,TRBJ1-2,.,CASAPLTRRGNGYTF
TRBV29-1,TRBJ1-4,few,CSAGDRSQLFF
TRBV5-1,TRBJ2-3,few,CASSFGEFTDTQYF
TRBV6-1,TRBJ2-3,.,CASSALSRGDSTDTQYF
TRBV27,TRBJ2-5,few,CASSLTGGLRRETQYF
TRBV6-5,TRBJ2-7,few,CASSSQIGGSYEQYF
TRBV2,TRBJ2-7,.,CASSSEGSHYEQYF
TRBV7-3,TRBJ2-3,.,CASSSQGAPTDTQYF
TRBV7-9,TRBJ2-3,.,CASSFRLAGGYGRTDTQYF
TRBV5-5,TRBJ2-1,.,CASSSNRPSSYNEQFF
TRBV6-1,TRBJ1-2,.,CASSELRTPANYGYTF
TRBV27,TRBJ1-5,.,CASSFQGAGNQPQHF
TRBV19,TRBJ2-3,.,CASSIGTTLNTDTQYF
TRBV19,TRBJ1-5,few,CASRRQGSNQPQHF
TRBV2,TRBJ2-5,.,CASSVTALEGETQYF
TRBV6-1,TRBJ1-1,.,CASGEQGAGTTEAFF
TRBV18,TRBJ2-4,.,CASSPGYPNIQYF
TRBV18,TRBJ1-2,few,CASSSDRAYGYTF
TRBV18,TRBJ2-1,few,CASSPPSWNEQFF
TRBV18,TRBJ1-5,.,CASSLNGRTDNQPQHF
TRBV6-6,TRBJ1-2,.,CASTMTGSNYGYTF
TRBV7-8,TRBJ2-3,.,CASSLVVAGGPGDTQYF
TRBV12-5,TRBJ2-5,few,CASGLQGRETQYF
TRBV27,TRBJ1-2,few,CASSLSILRPGQGNGYTF
TRBV10-2,TRBJ1-2,.,CASTKAGSRAYEGYTF
TRBV18,TRBJ2-7,few,CASTQRFGIGNYEQYF
TRBV6-5,TRBJ1-1,.,CASSYAGKNTEAFF
TRBV9,TRBJ1-5,.,CASSVDPSSDQPQHF
TRBV11-2,TRBJ2-5,few,CASSLVGGQGQGQYF
TRBV18,TRBJ1-4,few,CASSRQGAANEKLFF
TRBV7-8,TRBJ1-4,few,CASSSMTGLGEKLFF
TRBV19,TRBJ1-2,.,CASSTTGDPNYGYTF
TRBV4-2,TRBJ2-1,many,CASSQDPRALYNEQFF
TRBV18,TRBJ2-7,few,CASSSEDREANF
TRBV2,TRBJ2-2,.,CASSGGGGTTGELFF
TRBV5-6,TRBJ2-1,.,CASSLKFGDYQFF
TRBV29-1,TRBJ2-1,.,CSTLTSQNEEQFF
TRBV27,TRBJ2-7,.,CASEQQDRGHEQYF
TRBV18,TRBJ2-1,few,CASSLSGGTYNEQFF
TRBV9,TRBJ1-4,few,CASSPSPQADEKLFF
TRBV5-1,TRBJ1-3,few,CASSFGDIAGNTIYF
TRBV7-9,TRBJ2-3,few,CASSPPGLAGLEDTQYF
TRBV5-1,TRBJ1-1,.,CASSGAGLNTEAFF
TRBV6-1,TRBJ2-5,.,CASISGANQETQYF
TRBV19,TRBJ2-1,few,CASSIGGGSSGRTHNEQFF
TRBV11-1,TRBJ2-4,.,CASSLGGTRDIQYF
TRBV15,TRBJ2-3,.,CATSREGLATTDTQYF
TRBV18,TRBJ1-4,few,CASSPLQSNEKLFF
TRBV6-6,TRBJ2-1,.,CASSPTRSNEQFF
TRBV5-1,TRBJ1-1,.,CASSMEGFGAFF
TRBV7-9,TRBJ2-1,few,CASSARGLAYNEQFF
TRBV6-1,TRBJ2-3,few,CASRRDRVITDTQYF
TRBV15,TRBJ2-7,few,CATSSFSGGYEQYF
TRBV5-4,TRBJ2-5,few,CASSLEGGAYQETQYF
TRBV18,TRBJ1-4,.,CATSSLMGQGNEKLFF
TRBV6-4,TRBJ1-1,few,CASSEARNTEAFF
TRBV7-2,TRBJ2-7,.,CASSTSRQGPEQYF
TRBV7-2,TRBJ2-7,many,CASSFRLAGAEQYF